The 18 T cell receptor beta chains reported below all come from one sample, sequenced in a study of cytomegalovirus exposure and HLA in healthy donors. PCR amplification relied on 60 Vbeta primers (plus 13 Jbeta primers). TCRdb's copy holds only in-frame clones and misses some; the assay was immunoSEQ multiplex PCR. Counted here are approximately 160,000 clones, around 68% occurring once; the ten biggest clones make up roughly 1.4%. Sequenced input: PBMCs. The receptors were gathered from a man in his forties or fifties in good health and CMV-seronegative.

This clone was detected only a few times. The chain has TRBV6-6 and TRBJ1-3; TRBD1 might be the D (5 bases). Between the trimmed V and J ends, which lost 5 bases and 0 bases, there was a span of 14 bases. Germline CDR1 and CDR2: MNHNY and SVGAGI (reference sequence). The CDR3 is made up of 16 amino acids. CDR3 protein: CASSLLDRLSGNTIYF. CDR3 sequence (DNA): TGTGCCAGCAGTCTACTCGACAGACTCTCTGGAAACACCATATATTTT.

V gene TRBV7-9 combines with J gene TRBJ2-1; 10 bases map to TRBD1. This CDR3 is 16 amino acids long. The junction had 6 bases not matched to a gene; V was cut back by 0 bases and J by 7 bases. Germline V gene lookup returns CDR1 SEHNR and CDR2 FQNEAQ (reference sequence). The CDR3 is CASSLAGTGDDNEQFF. CDR3 nucleotides: TGTGCCAGCAGCTTAGCCGGGACAGGGGACGATAATGAGCAGTTCTTC.

The rearrangement joins TRBV5-4 to TRBJ2-5; 8 bases are a match to TRBD1. The assigned J gene may be wrong: the sequence end matches TRBJ2-7 better. The CDR3 loop spans 15 amino acids. From germline, CDR1 is SGHNT and CDR2 YYREEE (reference sequence). The CDR3: CASSFPGTGNYEQYF. CDR3 nucleotide sequence: TGTGCCAGCAGTTTTCCCGGGACAGGAAACTACGAGCAGTACTTC.

The chain uses TRBV7-2 and TRBJ2-7; 8 bases are shared with TRBD1. Looked up from germline, CDR1 is SGHTA and CDR2 is FQGNSA. The J segment lost 2 bases and the V segment lost 3 bases, leaving 6 bases of the junction unmatched. The length of the CDR3 is 15 residues. The CDR3 loop is CASSFDRGGTYEQYF. In DNA form, the CDR3 reads TGTGCCAGCAGCTTCGACAGGGGTGGGACCTACGAGCAGTACTTC. Together with reference TRBV7-2 and TRBJ2-7, the CDR3 gives the full variable domain: GAGVSQSPSNKVTEKGKDVELRCDPISGHTALYWYRQSLGQGLEFLIYFQGNSAPDKSGLPSDRFSAERTGGSVSTLTIQRTQQEDSAVYLCASSFDRGGTYEQYFGPGTRLTVT.

J is TRBJ2-7 and V is TRBV4-2, with D perhaps TRBD2 (6 bases). From germline, CDR1 is LGHNA and CDR2 YNFKEQ. CDR3 size: 15 residues. V lost 4 bases and J lost 3, with 16 bases in between. The CDR3 reads CASSPDQWGDYEQYF. The CDR3 nucleotides read TGTGCCAGCAGCCCTGATCAATGGGGGGACTACGAGCAGTACTTC.

Only a few counts were recorded for this clone. The V gene is TRBV11-2, the J gene TRBJ1-3; tentatively, D is TRBD1 (5 bases). Germline V gives CDR1 SGHAT, CDR2 FQNNGV. CDR3 size: 14 residues. V dropped 2 bases and J dropped 8 bases, with 13 bases sitting between them. CDR3 DNA sequence: TGTGCCAGCAGCTTAACAGGATTATTGGACACCATATATTTT. Protein sequence: CASSLTGLLDTIYF.

The rearrangement joins TRBV4-1 to TRBJ1-5; 8 nucleotides agree with TRBD1. Germline CDR1 reads MGHRA; CDR2 reads YSYEKL. Losses at the gene ends were 4 bases for V and 4 bases for J; bases not matched to a gene: 12. The CDR3 is made up of 17 amino acids. The DNA of the CDR3 is TGCGCCAGCAGCCGGAATCATCAGGGGGCTGGAAATCAGCCCCAGCATTTT. Encoded protein: CASSRNHQGAGNQPQHF.

CDR3 residues: CASSYNDRDTDTQYF. CDR3 nucleotide sequence: TGTGCCAGCAGTTATAATGACAGGGACACAGATACGCAGTATTTT. This sequence joins TRBV6-6 and TRBJ2-3, with TRBD1 matching 7 bases. The CDR3 is 15 amino acids. Trimming at V came to 3 bases and at J to 2 bases, leaving 5 bases not matched to a gene. Germline V gene sequence: CDR1 MNHNY, CDR2 SVGAGI (reference sequence).

The J gene is TRBJ2-5, the V gene TRBV15, with D maybe TRBD1 (5 bases). Germline lookup yields CDR1 LNHNV and CDR2 YYDKDF (reference sequence). Trimming pared 7 bases from V and 2 bases from J, leaving 17 bases between. The CDR3 runs to 15 residues. CDR3 nucleotide sequence: TGTGCCACCACAACTGTAGGGGATGCGCAAGAGACCCAGTACTTC. Protein: CATTTVGDAQETQYF.

This clone was detected only a few times. The chain uses TRBV5-8 and TRBJ1-4, with 8 bases identical to TRBD1. Germline V gene data show CDR1 as SGHTS and CDR2 as YDEGEE. There are 17 residues in the CDR3. Unmatched junction bases numbered 5, after V lost 1 base and J lost 0 bases. The CDR3 DNA follows: TGTGCCAGCAGCTTGCCTAAACAGGGGGCAACTAATGAAAAACTGTTTTTT. Translating it yields CASSLPKQGATNEKLFF.

This sequence joins TRBV5-1 and TRBJ1-5, with D tentatively TRBD1 (5 bases). V was pared by 4 bases and J by 6 bases, with 17 bases between. CDR1 and CDR2 from the germline V gene are SGHRS and YFSETQ. CDR3 length: 15 amino acids. The CDR3 here is CASSILGGDGQPQHF. In nucleotides, the CDR3 is TGCGCCAGCAGCATCCTAGGAGGGGATGGTCAGCCCCAGCATTTT. Together with reference TRBV5-1 and TRBJ1-5, the CDR3 gives the full variable domain: KAGVTQTPRYLIKTRGQQVTLSCSPISGHRSVSWYQQTPGQGLQFLFEYFSETQRNKGNFPGRFSGRQFSNSRSEMNVSTLELGDSALYLCASSILGGDGQPQHFGDGTRLSIL.

This chain joins TRBV12-5 and TRBJ2-1; possibly TRBD1 for D (6 bases). With 6 bases removed from V and 7 bases from J, the gap between germline ends came to 13 bases. Germline V lookup: CDR1 LGHNT, CDR2 FRNRAP. CDR3 length: 13 residues. The DNA of the CDR3 is TGTGCTAGTGGCCTAGGGGGTCGGAATGAGCAGTTCTTC. As protein: CASGLGGRNEQFF.

This chain links TRBV6-6 with TRBJ1-3; 7 positions match TRBD1. CDR3 length: 15 amino acids. Germline V gene lookup returns CDR1 MNHNY and CDR2 SVGAGI (reference sequence). The V gene end was trimmed by 7 bases and the J gene end by 2 bases; junction bases not matched to a gene: 8. CDR3 nucleotides: TGTGCCAGCACTCTAACGGGACAGACTGGAAACACCATATATTTT. It encodes CASTLTGQTGNTIYF.

This chain links TRBV15 with TRBJ2-4, with D possibly TRBD2 on 6 matching bases. V lost 3 bases to trimming and J lost 0 bases, with 12 bases between them. The CDR3 extends over 16 amino acids. Germline CDR1 and CDR2: LNHNV and YYDKDF (reference sequence). CDR3 residues: CATSSGGGLAKNIQYF. CDR3 DNA sequence: TGTGCCACCAGCAGCGGGGGAGGTCTAGCCAAAAACATTCAGTACTTC.

This chain connects TRBV5-1 to TRBJ1-1; tentative D call: TRBD1 (5 bases). The V gene's germline CDR1 is SGHRS and CDR2 YFSETQ. The CDR3 has 13 amino acids. With 4 bases removed from V and 10 bases from J, the gap between germline ends came to 17 bases. CDR3 sequence reads: CASSALTGAGAFF. The CDR3 nucleotides are TGCGCCAGCAGCGCCTTAACAGGAGCAGGAGCTTTCTTT.

This chain uses TRBV5-1 with TRBJ2-7; 7 bases match TRBD2. Germline V gene sequence: CDR1 SGHRS, CDR2 YFSETQ. V was clipped by 4 bases and J by 1 base; unmatched bases: 8. The CDR3 sequence is 15 residues long. CDR3 amino acids: CASSPTGGTSYEQYF. In nucleotides, the CDR3 is TGCGCCAGCAGCCCCACGGGGGGAACATCCTACGAGCAGTACTTC.

The chain carries TRBV2 and TRBJ1-3, with D uncertain. The CDR3 has 17 residues. From germline, CDR1 is SNHLY and CDR2 FYNNEI. Trimming took 1 base from V and 0 from J, leaving 13 bases between them. The CDR3 coding sequence is TGTGCCAGCAGTGAAGGGGCTCGGGAAACCTCTGGAAACACCATATATTTT. This encodes CASSEGARETSGNTIYF.

The chain combines TRBV4-1 with TRBJ2-7, with D maybe TRBD2 (7 bases). V lost 7 bases and J 4 bases, leaving 20 bases between the germline ends. There are 15 residues in the CDR3. Germline CDR1 MGHRA, CDR2 YSYEKL. CDR3: CASKPRAGALYEQYF. DNA for the CDR3: TGCGCCAGCAAGCCTCGGGCGGGGGCCTTATACGAGCAGTACTTC.